These 8 T cell receptor beta chains share one sample of origin, sequenced in a study of identical twins' blood T cells. MiXCR, applied by TCRdb to the 5' RACE reads, yields one record per CDR3 protein. The table lists 350,000 to 400,000 distinct CDR3 sequences, 28% of them singletons. The sample taken for sequencing was PBMCs. These receptors were taken from a woman aged 18-55 years in good health.

J is TRBJ2-5 and V is TRBV29-1; possible D gene TRBD1, 6 bases. The V gene lost 7 bases and the J gene lost 3 bases, with 18 bases spanning the gap. CDR1 SQVTM and CDR2 ANQGSEA come from the germline V gene. This CDR3 comprises 14 residues. The CDR3, as DNA: TGCAGCGCCGAAGACCGCAGGGGTAAAGAGACCCAGTACTTC. Protein sequence: CSAEDRRGKETQYF.

In the case of this clonotype: A much bigger clone sits one base away, suggesting this may be a read error. The V gene is TRBV5-1, the J gene TRBJ2-3; D is perhaps TRBD2 (6 bases). CDR3 length: 15 residues. Germline V gene data show CDR1 as SGHRS and CDR2 as YFSETQ. The germline V and J ends were trimmed by 0 bases and 1 base, with 9 bases remaining between them. The CDR3 protein is CASSLDPGGTDTQYF. The CDR3 region has the DNA TGCGCCAGCAGCTTGGACCCGGGAGGCACAGATACGCAGTATTTT.

There are a few counts of this clonotype. The rearrangement uses TRBV11-2 and TRBJ1-1; 7 bases agree with TRBD1. Looked up from germline, CDR1 is SGHAT and CDR2 is FQNNGV. This CDR3 has 14 amino acids. Trimming at V came to 3 bases and at J to 11 bases, leaving 12 bases not matched to a gene. CDR3 loop: CASSFVPGQTIAFF. The DNA for the CDR3 is TGTGCCAGCAGCTTCGTTCCGGGACAGACGATTGCTTTCTTT.

The rearrangement uses TRBV5-1 and TRBJ2-3; no clear D. This CDR3 region has 11 residues. Germline-derived CDR1 and CDR2 are SGHRS and YFSETQ. V was clipped by 5 bases and J by 6 bases, with 7 bases between them. This chain's CDR3 is CASRFSDTQYF. CDR3 in DNA: TGCGCCAGCAGATTTTCGGATACGCAGTATTTT.

The chain couples TRBV20-1 to TRBJ1-2; no reliable D call. This CDR3 spans 14 amino acids. Per the germline V gene, CDR1 is DFQATT and CDR2 is SNEGSKA (reference sequence). V lost 0 bases to trimming and J lost 6 bases, with 14 bases between them. In DNA, the CDR3 is TGCAGTGCTAGAGATCATGGAGGGCAGGATGGCTACACCTTC. Residues: CSARDHGGQDGYTF.

This chain uses TRBV20-1 with TRBJ2-1, with 12 bases identical to TRBD2. V was clipped by 0 bases and J by 10 bases; unmatched bases: 1. This CDR3 spans 13 amino acids. Germline V gene sequence: CDR1 DFQATT, CDR2 SNEGSKA (reference sequence). The CDR3 DNA follows: TGCAGTGCTAGAGACCTAGCGGGAGGGGAGCAGTTCTTC. Protein sequence: CSARDLAGGEQFF.

This clonotype came up a few times. The chain couples TRBV29-1 to TRBJ1-1, with a weak D call TRBD1 (5 bases). The CDR3 extends over 13 amino acids. Germline-derived CDR1 and CDR2 are SQVTM and ANQGSEA. Trimming took off 4 bases at V and 11 bases at J, with 20 bases between the two ends. This CDR3 reads CSVVFGRGDWAFF. CDR3 bases: TGCAGCGTTGTATTTGGGCGGGGCGACTGGGCTTTCTTT.

The chain joins TRBV10-2 to TRBJ1-2; D is uncertain. Germline loops: CDR1 WSHSY, CDR2 SAAADI. The V end was cut by 5 bases, the J end by 2 bases, with 3 bases between. The CDR3 consists of 11 residues. As DNA, the CDR3 is TGCGCCAGCAGTAAGAACTATGGCTACACCTTC. Encoded protein: CASSKNYGYTF.